This is a list of T cell receptor beta chains from one sample in a study of T cell repertoires in ileal Crohn's disease. Assay used: immunoSEQ multiplex PCR; TCRdb lists only in-frame clones, some missing. The sample yields about 17,000 clones, about 76% seen once. Sequenced sample: ileal tissue. These receptors originate from an adult with Crohn's disease. The CDR3 runs from the conserved cysteine through the conserved F or W. The D gene is left open where the match is weak. The listing skips clone size in some rows; elsewhere it reads once, few, many or a size class.

TRBD1,.,TRBV19,TRBJ2-7,TGTGCCAGTAGTAGCGGACAGGGGGCATGGTCCTACGAGCAGTACTTC,CASSSGQGAWSYEQYF
TRBD2,.,TRBV7-2,TRBJ2-7,TGTGCCAGCAGCTTAATCGGGACTAGTGCCCACGAGCAGTACTTC,CASSLIGTSAHEQYF
.,.,TRBV25-1,TRBJ2-7,TGTGCCAGCAGTGAAGAGGCAGGGGAGGCTCTCTGCGAGCAGTACTTC,CASSEEAGEALCEQYF
.,once,TRBV10-3,TRBJ1-5,TGTGCCATCAGTGATGGTTTAGATAAATCAAGGGGGCAGCCCCAGCATTTT,CAISDGLDKSRGQPQHF
TRBD1,.,TRBV5-5,TRBJ2-7,TGTGCCAGCAGCCCCGGACAGGGGGGTTACGAGCAGTACTTC,CASSPGQGGYEQYF
.,.,TRBV6-1,TRBJ2-7,TGTGCCGCCAACCAAGACGAGCAGTACTTC,CAANQDEQYF
TRBD1,.,TRBV14,TRBJ1-4,TGTGCCAGCAGCCTCGGACAGGGGGCTTTTGCAACTAATGAAAAACTGTTTTTT,CASSLGQGAFATNEKLFF
TRBD1,.,TRBV5-6,TRBJ2-7,TGTGCCAGCAGCATGGACAGGGCACCTACGAAGCAGTACTTC,CASSMDRAPTKQYF
.,few,TRBV11-3,TRBJ1-1,TGTGCCAGCAGCTCCTCTTTCGGGACTGAAGCTTTCTTT,CASSSSFGTEAFF
.,.,TRBV4-1,TRBJ2-7,TGCGCCAGCAGCCTGATGACTAGTAACTACGAGCAGTACTTC,CASSLMTSNYEQYF
TRBD2,.,TRBV2,TRBJ2-5,TGTGCCAGCACCAGGGAGGGAGAGACCCAGTACTTC,CASTREGETQYF
TRBD1,few,TRBV6-1,TRBJ1-5,TGTGCCAGCAGTGTTACAGGGGATGGCAATCAGCCCCAGCATTTT,CASSVTGDGNQPQHF
.,.,TRBV19,TRBJ1-6,TGTGCCAGCCGAACAGCAAATTCACCCCTCCACTTT,CASRTANSPLHF
TRBD1,.,TRBV28,TRBJ1-2,TGTGCCAGCACCACAGGGGACTATGGCTACACCTTC,CASTTGDYGYTF
.,.,TRBV10-1,TRBJ1-1,TGCGCCAGCAGCCCCTTTATGAACACTGAAGCTTTCTTT,CASSPFMNTEAFF
TRBD2,.,TRBV5-6,TRBJ2-7,TGTGCCAGCAGCCCGGGGCGGGGGAAGCGGGACGAGCAGTACTTC,CASSPGRGKRDEQYF
TRBD2,.,TRBV6-5,TRBJ2-5,TGTGCCAGCAGTTACCGGGGCGGCGGGGGGGAGACCCAGTACTTC,CASSYRGGGGETQYF
TRBD1,.,TRBV4-1,TRBJ2-7,TGCGCCAGCAGCCAGGTTCGGGGACAGGGTCGACCCGAGCAGTACTTC,CASSQVRGQGRPEQYF
TRBD1,.,TRBV5-1,TRBJ1-1,TGCGCCAGCAGCTTAACAGGGGGAAGCACTGAAGCTTTCTTT,CASSLTGGSTEAFF
.,.,TRBV14,TRBJ2-7,TGTGCCAGCAGCCAACGGGGGCTATCTCCCTACGAGCAGTACTTC,CASSQRGLSPYEQYF
TRBD2,.,TRBV28,TRBJ2-1,TGTGCCAGCAGCACTAGCGGAGACCCTTGGAATGAGCAGTTCTTC,CASSTSGDPWNEQFF
.,.,TRBV25-1,TRBJ1-2,TGTGCCAGCAGTGAATATTCGGGGGATCGGAACTATGGCTACACCTTC,CASSEYSGDRNYGYTF
.,.,TRBV6-1,TRBJ1-1,TGTGCCAGCAGTGTCACAGAGAACACTGAAGCTTTCTTT,CASSVTENTEAFF
TRBD1,.,TRBV28,TRBJ1-5,TGTGTAGTAGGGGACAGAAGCAATCAGCCCCAGCATTTT,CVVGDRSNQPQHF
TRBD1,.,TRBV19,TRBJ1-5,TGTGCCAGTAACCCTCCCGGGACAGGGAATCAGCCCCAGCATTTT,CASNPPGTGNQPQHF
.,.,TRBV5-5,TRBJ2-7,TGTGCCAGCAGCTTGGGGCCAGGGCCAACCTACGAGCAGTACTTC,CASSLGPGPTYEQYF
TRBD1,.,TRBV7-9,TRBJ2-7,TGTGCCAGCAGCTTAGGACAGGGGGCCCCAACCTACGAGCAGTACTTC,CASSLGQGAPTYEQYF
TRBD2,.,TRBV4-1,TRBJ2-1,TGCGCCAGCAGCCTAGCTGGTAGCGGGGACACGTCTGTGGACTACAATGAGCAGTTCTTC,CASSLAGSGDTSVDYNEQFF
.,medium-sized,TRBV19,TRBJ2-7,TGTGCCAGTAGCAGCGAAGGGGCGTCCTACGAGCAGTACTTC,CASSSEGASYEQYF
TRBD2,.,TRBV6-6,TRBJ2-7,TGTGCCAGCAGCAAGGGACTAGCGGGAGTTAAAAACGAGCAGTACTTC,CASSKGLAGVKNEQYF
.,.,TRBV12-5,TRBJ2-7,TGTGCTAGTGGTTTGGCCCCACATATCGACGAGCAGTACTTC,CASGLAPHIDEQYF
.,.,TRBV27,TRBJ2-1,TGTGCCAGCAGTACAGGGATCGGGCAGTTCTTC,CASSTGIGQFF
.,.,TRBV2,TRBJ2-3,TGTGCCAGCAGCTCCACCCGGGATACGCAGTATTTT,CASSSTRDTQYF
.,.,TRBV5-1,TRBJ2-7,TGCGCCAGCAGCTGGGTGGGAGCGGGTAAAGGGGAGCAGTACTTC,CASSWVGAGKGEQYF
.,.,TRBV29-1,TRBJ2-3,TGCAGCGTTGAAGATCGCCTTATAGGAGTCGGCGATACGCAGTATTTT,CSVEDRLIGVGDTQYF
.,.,TRBV29-1,TRBJ2-3,TGCAGCGTTGGACGGACAGCCACAGATACGCAGTATTTT,CSVGRTATDTQYF
.,once,TRBV28,TRBJ2-7,TGTGCCAGCAGTTTAGACGGACCGGGGGCGGACGAGCAGTACTTC,CASSLDGPGADEQYF
.,.,TRBV7-8,TRBJ1-6,TGTGCCAGCAGCTTCTCGAATTCACCCCTCCACTTT,CASSFSNSPLHF
TRBD1,.,TRBV5-1,TRBJ1-6,TGCGCCAGCAGCGAGGAGGACAGGGCACCCCTCCACTTT,CASSEEDRAPLHF
TRBD2,.,TRBV7-8,TRBJ2-3,TGTGCCAGCAGCTCCTCGGGGACTAGTTTCGGAGATACGCAGTATTTT,CASSSSGTSFGDTQYF
.,.,TRBV4-3,TRBJ2-7,TGCGCCAGCAGCCAAGGACCATCCTATAGATCGCGGGAGCAGTACTTC,CASSQGPSYRSREQYF